This T cell receptor beta chain was obtained from a study of CD8 T cells in ankylosing spondylitis. Study-level points and caveats: Characteristic of ankylosing spondylitis blood, it appeared, was a TCR beta motif comprising about eight highly homologous variants.

Library preparation for TCR beta used quantitative 5'-RACE with molecular barcodes. TCRdb reprocessed the 5' RACE reads with MiXCR, giving one entry per CDR3 protein. The data show some 700,000 distinct CDR3 sequences, with around 20% seen just once and around 19% held by the top ten. As concerns this clonotype: The antigen is not known.

V was clipped by 0 bases and J by 5 bases, with 8 bases between them. Germline values: CDR1 SGHTA, CDR2 FQGTGA. This CDR3 spans 14 amino acids. Source material: blood, either unsorted or a sorted T cell fraction (not recorded which). The V and J genes are TRBV7-3 and TRBJ2-1, with D unresolved. This receptor was obtained from a male donor with ankylosing spondylitis. CDR3 loop: CASSLTGDDNEQFF. The CDR3 DNA follows: TGTGCCAGCAGCTTAACCGGAGACGACAATGAGCAGTTCTTC.